What follows are 3 T cell receptor beta chains derived from one specimen sequenced in a study of T cells in localized non-small cell lung cancer (dated by TCRdb to the early 2020s). The library was obtained by the immunoSEQ multiplex PCR assay. TCRdb took this table from immuneACCESS and kept in-frame rearrangements with V and J called. Such tables lack part of the clones; where checked against another copy, unresolved V genes explain under half of the gap, and the rest is unexplained. In this sample the table shows around 2,600 clones, 33% of which occur a single time. Around 6.1% of the sample is held by the ten biggest clonotypes. The material sequenced was lung tumor tissue, taken before any cancer treatment. The receptors derive from a man aged 40 to 70 with stage I lung adenocarcinoma.

In this sample, this clone turned up a few times. The V call is TRBV6-7, the J call TRBJ2-3, with 9 bases matching TRBD1. TRBV6-7 is reported as an ORF; its role is uncertain. CDR3 length: 15 amino acids. Trimming removed 5 bases from V and 5 bases from J; junction bases left unmatched: 8. The CDR3 DNA reads as TGTGCCAGCAGTCTTTCGACAGGGGGGAGAGATACGCAGTATTTT. Amino acids: CASSLSTGGRDTQYF.

V is TRBV6-8 and J is TRBJ2-1, with 7 bases identical to TRBD2. Trimming at V came to 5 bases and at J to 9 bases, leaving 13 bases not matched to a gene. The germline CDR1 and CDR2 sequences are MNHGY and SAAAGT. This CDR3 is built from 15 residues. For the CDR3, the DNA is TGTGCCAGCAGTGTGGAGGGAGGGCCATTGGGTGAGCAGTTCTTC. Its translation: CASSVEGGPLGEQFF.

V and J are TRBV28 and TRBJ1-5; D is perhaps TRBD1 (5 bases). Germline loops: CDR1 MDHEN, CDR2 SYDVKM. The CDR3 extends over 14 amino acids. Trimming cost V 6 bases and J 1 base, with 10 bases left between them. For the CDR3, the DNA is TGTGCCAGCAGCTCGGGGGGGAGCAATCAGCCCCAGCATTTT. Protein: CASSSGGSNQPQHF. The entire variable domain, with the rest obtained from reference TRBV28 and TRBJ1-5, is as follows: DVKVTQSSRYLVKRTGEKVFLECVQDMDHENMFWYRQDPGLGLRLIYFSYDVKMKEKGDIPEGYSVSREKKERFSLILESASTNQTSMYLCASSSGGSNQPQHFGDGTRLSIL.